This TCR beta chain originates from a study of PD-1 blockade in classical Hodgkin lymphoma. Broader study findings: A significant rise in TCR diversity by C4D1 was seen for CD4+ but not CD8+ cells. Complete responders entered with baseline diversity on par with newly diagnosed patients, the results showed. Individuals initiating nivolumab under 1 year after ASCT were excluded.

Clones were sequenced by immunoSEQ multiplex PCR, and TCRdb holds only the in-frame ones, with some missing. The table shows 75,000 to 100,000 clones, with about 93% occurring only once. A word on this clone: The target antigen is unknown.

CDR1 is SGDLS, CDR2 YYNGEE, per germline. V was clipped by 4 bases and J by 0 bases, with 13 bases between them. The CDR3 extends over 15 amino acids. Documented time point: cycle 4 day 1 (C4D1), after less than 7 weeks of nivolumab. Each patient experienced a relapse that followed autologous stem cell transplantation, and brentuximab vedotin exposure varied. The chain has TRBV9 and TRBJ1-1; D call uncertain. This TCR was recovered from a human donor with classical Hodgkin lymphoma. Sequenced here: peripheral blood mononuclear cells (PBMCs), sampled before the fourth cycle of nivolumab. Here the CDR3 DNA reads TGTGCCAGCAGCCCCCGGACGGTAATGAACACTGAAGCTTTCTTT. Its translation is CASSPRTVMNTEAFF. The full variable domain, in which reference TRBV9 and TRBJ1-1 provide the parts outside the CDR3, is DSGVTQTPKHLITATGQRVTLRCSPRSGDLSVYWYQQSLDQGLQFLIQYYNGEERAKGNILERFSAQQFPDLHSELNLSSLELGDSALYFCASSPRTVMNTEAFFGQGTRLTVV.